One and the same sample provided the 17 T cell receptor beta chains below, sequenced in a study of cytomegalovirus exposure and HLA in healthy donors. The PCR had 60 Vbeta and 13 Jbeta primers. TCRdb keeps only in-frame clones here, not all; method: immunoSEQ multiplex PCR. The specimen's table records more than 140,000 clones. The sequenced sample consisted of PBMCs. All receptors derive from a woman under 30 in good health and CMV-seronegative.

This chain uses TRBV11-2 with TRBJ2-1, with 11 bases fitting TRBD2. CDR3 length equals 16 residues. In germline, CDR1 is SGHAT, CDR2 FQNNGV. V was clipped by 3 bases and J by 6 bases; unmatched bases: 7. Here the CDR3 DNA reads TGTGCCAGCAGCTTCTCTCCGGGACTAGCGGTCAATGAGCAGTTCTTC. Its translation: CASSFSPGLAVNEQFF.

This sequence joins TRBV7-2 and TRBJ2-5; 14 bases align to TRBD2. V was clipped by 4 bases and J by 5 bases; unmatched bases: 3. Germline V CDR1 and CDR2: SGHTA, FQGNSA. The CDR3 has 15 amino acids. The CDR3 here is CASSSRTSGGETQYF. CDR3 nucleotides: TGTGCCAGCAGCTCTCGGACTAGCGGGGGGGAGACCCAGTACTTC.

V usage is TRBV7-9 and J usage is TRBJ1-3; D unresolved. V was shortened by 2 bases and J by 1 base, with 9 bases between the two germline ends. The length of the CDR3 is 15 residues. From germline, CDR1 is SEHNR and CDR2 FQNEAQ (reference sequence). The CDR3 protein is CASSLTPSSGNTIYF. Written as DNA, the CDR3 is TGTGCCAGCAGCTTAACTCCTTCATCTGGAAACACCATATATTTT.

The chain is built from TRBV5-6 and TRBJ1-1; D uncertain. The CDR3 runs 14 residues. Germline CDR1 is SGHDT and CDR2 is YYEEEE. V gave up 6 bases and J gave up 2 bases, with 14 bases separating them. The CDR3, as DNA: TGTGCCAGCAACCCTTTACGGGGAAACACTGAAGCTTTCTTT. This codes for CASNPLRGNTEAFF.

The chain joins TRBV7-2 to TRBJ2-5, with 8 bases aligning to TRBD1. The germline V gene has CDR1 SGHTA and CDR2 FQGNSA. The CDR3 has 17 residues. After removal of 5 bases from V and 5 bases from J, the junction contained 16 bases not matched to a gene. The DNA for the CDR3 is TGTGCCAGCAGCCGACTCCCCCCAGGGGGCAGCGGGGAGACCCAGTACTTC. This sequence encodes CASSRLPPGGSGETQYF.

The V gene is TRBV7-8, the J gene TRBJ1-4; D is possibly TRBD1 (5 bases). The germline V gene has CDR1 SGHVS and CDR2 FQNEAQ. The length of the CDR3 is 18 residues. V gave up 2 bases and J gave up 0 bases, with 16 bases separating them. In DNA form, the CDR3 reads TGTGCCAGCAGCTTATATCGGGGGATATTTGCAACTAATGAAAAACTGTTTTTT. Translation gives CASSLYRGIFATNEKLFF. The full variable domain, completed using reference TRBV7-8 and TRBJ1-4, is GAGVSQSPRYKVAKRGQDVALRCDPISGHVSLFWYQQALGQGPEFLTYFQNEAQLDKSGLPSDRFFAERPEGSVSTLKIQRTQQEDSAVYLCASSLYRGIFATNEKLFFGSGTQLSVL.

The chain recombines TRBV2 with TRBJ2-5; 8 bases align to TRBD1. The V segment lost 0 bases and the J segment 0 bases; nucleotides outside the gene matches: 6. The CDR3 is 17 amino acids. Germline V gene data show CDR1 as SNHLY and CDR2 as FYNNEI. CDR3 DNA: TGTGCCAGCAGTGAAGCGGGAGGACAGGGTTACCAAGAGACCCAGTACTTC. Residues: CASSEAGGQGYQETQYF.

The chain combines TRBV6-5 with TRBJ2-1; D is undetermined. Trimming pared 0 bases from V and 9 bases from J, leaving 9 bases between. This CDR3 contains 13 residues. Germline lookup yields CDR1 MNHEY and CDR2 SVGAGI. CDR3 residues: CASSYSSISEQFF. The CDR3 region has the DNA TGTGCCAGCAGTTACTCTAGCATCTCTGAGCAGTTCTTC.

This chain uses TRBV7-2 with TRBJ1-6; D remains ambiguous. Trimming shortened V by 1 base and J by 10 bases, and 17 bases separated the two germline ends. The germline gives CDR1 SGHTA, CDR2 FQGNSA. The CDR3 is 16 residues long. Written as DNA, the CDR3 is TGTGCCAGCAGCTTAGTTTTTTCCCAACCGGGATCACCCCTCCACTTT. Its protein product is CASSLVFSQPGSPLHF.

The gene calls are TRBV6-1 and TRBJ2-7, with a tentative D call TRBD1 (6 bases). Trimming cost V 10 bases and J 6 bases, with 19 bases left between them. CDR3 length: 13 residues. The germline V gene encodes CDR1 MNHNS and CDR2 SASEGT. The DNA for the CDR3 is TGTGCCACCGGACCTACAGGGAGTCGCGAGCAGTACGTC. It translates to CATGPTGSREQYV.

This rearrangement joins TRBV19 to TRBJ1-1; D gene ambiguous. The germline V and J ends were trimmed by 5 bases and 5 bases, with 9 bases remaining between them. The CDR3 covers 12 residues. Per the germline V gene, CDR1 is LNHDA and CDR2 is SQIVND (reference sequence). CDR3 DNA: TGTGCCAGTAGTGTTCGCGGAACTGAAGCTTTCTTT. Protein product: CASSVRGTEAFF.

The chain joins TRBV19 to TRBJ1-4, with a tentative D call TRBD1 (6 bases). The CDR3 runs 14 residues. Germline lookup yields CDR1 LNHDA and CDR2 SQIVND (reference sequence). The V gene lost 3 bases and the J gene lost 5 bases, with 10 bases spanning the gap. CDR3 sequence: CASSIPGQNEKLFF. Written as DNA, the CDR3 is TGTGCCAGTAGTATCCCAGGACAGAATGAAAAACTGTTTTTT. The entire variable domain, with the rest obtained from reference TRBV19 and TRBJ1-4, is as follows: DGGITQSPKYLFRKEGQNVTLSCEQNLNHDAMYWYRQDPGQGLRLIYYSQIVNDFQKGDIAEGYSVSREKKESFPLTVTSAQKNPTAFYLCASSIPGQNEKLFFGSGTQLSVL.

V gene TRBV27 combines with J gene TRBJ1-1, with TRBD1 identical over 8 bases. J gave up 10 bases and V 4 bases, and 8 bases lay outside the gene matches. This CDR3 contains 13 residues. CDR1 and CDR2 (germline): MNHEY, SMNVEV (reference sequence). CDR3 protein: CASSSVTGEVAFF. The CDR3 coding sequence is TGTGCCAGCAGTTCGGTGACAGGGGAAGTAGCTTTCTTT.

V is TRBV19 and J is TRBJ1-5; 8 positions agree with TRBD1. V shed 4 bases and J 7 bases; nucleotides not matched to a gene: 9. Per the germline V gene, CDR1 is LNHDA and CDR2 is SQIVND (reference sequence). The length of the CDR3 is 15 residues. The CDR3 region is CASSTGQGLIQPQHF. DNA for the CDR3: TGTGCCAGTAGTACCGGACAGGGATTGATCCAGCCCCAGCATTTT.

This chain connects TRBV28 to TRBJ1-3, with 7 bases identical to TRBD1. Looked up from germline, CDR1 is MDHEN and CDR2 is SYDVKM. The V gene end was trimmed by 1 base and the J gene end by 6 bases; junction bases not matched to a gene: 6. This CDR3 has 15 residues. The CDR3 region is CASSLSRQGQNTIYF. DNA of the CDR3: TGTGCCAGCAGTTTATCGAGACAGGGTCAAAACACCATATATTTT.

The chain has TRBV23-1 and TRBJ2-3; 7 positions agree with TRBD1. TRBV23-1 is assigned to the ORF class and has an uncertain function. The V and J ends lost 7 bases and 4 bases, in that order; junction bases with no gene match: 20. The CDR3 contains 18 residues. CDR3 loop: CASTNNRGLLTGADTQYF. In nucleotides, the CDR3 is TGCGCCAGCACCAACAACAGGGGTCTGCTGACTGGCGCAGATACGCAGTATTTT.

The CDR3 DNA follows: TGTGCCTGGACCGTCCCAAGTGTGAATGGGGGGGATACGCAGTATTTT. Amino acid sequence: CAWTVPSVNGGDTQYF. The chain is built from TRBV30 and TRBJ2-3; possibly TRBD2 for D (6 bases). The ends were cut back, 4 bases at V and 6 bases at J, with 23 bases in the middle. Germline-derived CDR1 and CDR2 are GTSNPN and SVGIG (reference sequence). The CDR3 spans 16 residues.